This T cell receptor (beta chain) was recorded in a study of blood T cell repertoires in COVID-19. Study-wide context: The analysed material was cDNA or gDNA that came from T cells, B-cell-depleted T cells, or PBMCs.

Germline V gene data show CDR1 as SGDLS and CDR2 as YYNGEE. V was clipped by 4 bases and J by 12 bases, with 19 bases between them. The length of the CDR3 is 13 residues. The table came from immunoSEQ multiplex PCR; TCRdb's copy has only in-frame clones and leaves some out. The table has under 200,000 clones, around four fifths seen once. During active infection, Seattle patients enrolled and were then monitored through disease. The receptor was isolated from a woman in her seventies with COVID-19, enrolled during active disease. The material sequenced was peripheral blood. The chain has TRBV9 and TRBJ1-1; D gene unclear. The CDR3 protein is CASSPLLGSSSFF. The CDR3, as DNA: TGTGCCAGCAGCCCCCTTTTGGGGAGTTCATCTTTCTTT.